These 25 T cell receptor beta chains were all obtained from the same sample, sequenced in a study of cytomegalovirus exposure and HLA in healthy donors. Using immunoSEQ multiplex PCR, the repertoire was profiled, and TCRdb retains in-frame clones only, with some absent. The sample yields approximately 240,000 clones, about 90% seen once. Sequencing used PBMCs. Every receptor here comes from a young woman in good health and CMV-seronegative.

The rearrangement uses TRBV7-2 and TRBJ1-2; 9 nucleotides line up with TRBD1. Germline trimming cut 1 base from V and 6 bases from J; bases unmatched to any gene: 12. The CDR3 length is 17 residues. CDR1 and CDR2 (germline): SGHTA, FQGNSA. CDR3 nucleotides: TGTGCCAGCAGCTTAGATAGGACAGGGGCCGGTTTTGATGGCTACACCTTC. It yields the protein CASSLDRTGAGFDGYTF.

The chain combines TRBV2 with TRBJ1-4; no clear D gene. Trimming removed 5 bases from V and 7 bases from J, with 14 bases in between. The CDR3 has 14 amino acids. CDR1 and CDR2 (germline): SNHLY, FYNNEI. The CDR3 coding sequence is TGTGCCAGCAGTCAGAGGAGCAGACGTGAAAAACTGTTTTTT. This sequence encodes CASSQRSRREKLFF.

The chain is built from TRBV28 and TRBJ1-2; 8 bases line up with TRBD1. This CDR3 has 14 amino acids. V was pared by 5 bases and J by 7 bases, with 9 bases of the junction left unmatched. Germline-derived CDR1 and CDR2 are MDHEN and SYDVKM. CDR3 nucleotides: TGTGCCAGCAGTCTTCAGGGGGCTTACGGTGGCTACACCTTC. Translated: CASSLQGAYGGYTF.

This clone was found once. The V gene is TRBV28, the J gene TRBJ2-1, with 10 bases lining up with TRBD2. The junction had 10 bases not matched to a gene; V was cut back by 6 bases and J by 8 bases. The CDR3 consists of 15 residues. Per germline, CDR1 MDHEN and CDR2 SYDVKM. CDR3 DNA: TGTGCCAGCAGGGGACCAGCGGGAGGGCTTTATGAGCAGTTCTTC. Its translation: CASRGPAGGLYEQFF.

With regard to this clone: Different DNA sequences within this sample yield the same CDR3. This chain connects TRBV5-1 to TRBJ2-1, with TRBD1 identical over 8 bases. In germline, CDR1 is SGHRS, CDR2 YFSETQ. V lost 4 bases and J lost 2; bases outside the gene matches: 5. The CDR3 consists of 15 residues. The CDR3 bases are TGCGCCAGCAGCCTAGGACAGGGCGCCTACAATGAGCAGTTCTTC. Its translation: CASSLGQGAYNEQFF.

The chain carries TRBV28 and TRBJ2-5; a possible D gene is TRBD1 (6 bases). V shed 6 bases and J shed 5 bases, with 13 bases lying between them. Germline lookup yields CDR1 MDHEN and CDR2 SYDVKM. This CDR3 is built from 13 residues. The DNA of the CDR3 is TGTGCCAGCAGATCAGGGGAAGGGGAGACCCAGTACTTC. It encodes CASRSGEGETQYF.

The CDR3 protein is CASSPTTGYRGETQYF. DNA for the CDR3: TGTGCCAGCTCACCAACGACAGGGTACCGGGGAGAGACCCAGTACTTC. V gene TRBV18 combines with J gene TRBJ2-5, with 7 bases identical to TRBD1. The CDR3 runs to 16 residues. The germline V gene has CDR1 KGHSH and CDR2 LQKENI. Losses at the gene ends were 2 bases for V and 4 bases for J; bases not matched to a gene: 10.

This clone was seen only once. This rearrangement joins TRBV5-6 to TRBJ1-5; D is ambiguous. V dropped 1 base and J dropped 0 bases, with 5 bases sitting between them. Germline V CDR1 and CDR2: SGHDT, YYEEEE. The length of the CDR3 is 14 residues. DNA of the CDR3: TGTGCCAGCAGCTTGACATATAGCAATCAGCCCCAGCATTTT. It yields the protein CASSLTYSNQPQHF.

The chain is built from TRBV19 and TRBJ1-5; 8 positions match TRBD1. CDR1 is LNHDA and CDR2 is SQIVND in the germline V gene (reference sequence). This CDR3 comprises 18 residues. V lost 6 bases and J lost 5; bases outside the gene matches: 18. The CDR3 region is CASRSVGTGWMKDQPQHF. CDR3 in DNA: TGTGCCAGTAGGTCGGTTGGGACAGGTTGGATGAAAGATCAGCCCCAGCATTTT.

The chain is built from TRBV5-1 and TRBJ2-1; 15 bases line up with TRBD2. The CDR3 runs 16 residues. Germline V CDR1 and CDR2: SGHRS, YFSETQ. The V gene end was trimmed by 3 bases and the J gene end by 5 bases; junction bases not matched to a gene: 3. The CDR3 protein is CASSSGLAGGHNEQFF. Here the CDR3 DNA reads TGCGCCAGCAGCTCAGGACTAGCGGGAGGGCACAATGAGCAGTTCTTC.

This rearrangement joins TRBV27 to TRBJ2-3, with a possible D match to TRBD2 (6 bases). Germline lookup yields CDR1 MNHEY and CDR2 SMNVEV (reference sequence). CDR3 length: 12 amino acids. V lost 5 bases and J lost 4, with 7 bases in between. The CDR3 protein is CASSRRADTQYF. CDR3 DNA sequence: TGTGCCAGCAGTCGGAGGGCAGATACGCAGTATTTT.

This clone has just one count. J is TRBJ2-6 and V is TRBV30, with 7 bases matching TRBD1. V was pared by 0 bases and J by 2 bases, with 1 base of the junction left unmatched. There are 15 residues in the CDR3. CDR1 and CDR2 (germline): GTSNPN, SVGIG (reference sequence). Here the CDR3 DNA reads TGTGCCTGGAGTGTAGGGGGCACTGGGGCCAACGTCCTGACTTTC. Translation gives CAWSVGGTGANVLTF.

This clone was observed once. This sequence joins TRBV7-9 and TRBJ1-2; 7 bases match TRBD1. V was pared by 5 bases and J by 5 bases, with 5 bases of the junction left unmatched. Looked up from germline, CDR1 is SEHNR and CDR2 is FQNEAQ (reference sequence). The CDR3 extends over 13 amino acids. CDR3 DNA sequence: TGTGCCAGCAGCATGGACAGGCTTTATGGCTACACCTTC. It encodes CASSMDRLYGYTF.

The rearrangement joins TRBV6-5 to TRBJ2-7, with 15 bases that match TRBD2. V was pared by 6 bases and J by 7 bases, with 4 bases of the junction left unmatched. From germline, CDR1 is MNHEY and CDR2 SVGAGI. This CDR3 spans 14 amino acids. The CDR3 nucleotides are TGTGCCAGCAGCCGGGGACTAGCGGGAGGTGAGCAGTACTTC. This gives the protein CASSRGLAGGEQYF.

Only a few counts were recorded for this clone. The chain combines TRBV10-3 with TRBJ2-7; 8 nucleotides line up with TRBD1. From germline, CDR1 is ENHRY and CDR2 SYGVKD. The CDR3 is 13 amino acids. The ends lost 6 bases at V and 5 bases at J; junction bases unmatched: 6. DNA for the CDR3: TGTGCCATCAGCGTCGACAGGGGCGACGAGCAGTACTTC. Encoded protein: CAISVDRGDEQYF.

The rearrangement joins TRBV6-1 to TRBJ2-7, with D tentatively TRBD1 (6 bases). Germline CDR1 MNHNS, CDR2 SASEGT. CDR3 length: 16 amino acids. The germline V and J ends were trimmed by 4 bases and 1 base, with 17 bases remaining between them. The CDR3 region has the DNA TGTGCCAGCAGTGGGGCTACAGGGTTGGGGTCCTACGAGCAGTACTTC. This sequence encodes CASSGATGLGSYEQYF.

The J gene is TRBJ2-2, the V gene TRBV6-5; 9 positions match TRBD2. The CDR3 runs 15 residues. Looked up from germline, CDR1 is MNHEY and CDR2 is SVGAGI. Germline trimming cut 5 bases from V and 3 bases from J; bases unmatched to any gene: 4. Here the CDR3 DNA reads TGTGCCAGCAGTAGGTTAGCGGGGGACACCGGGGAGCTGTTTTTT. It codes for CASSRLAGDTGELFF.

This clone was detected only once. This rearrangement joins TRBV28 to TRBJ2-7; D perhaps matches TRBD1 (6 bases). Germline CDR1 MDHEN, CDR2 SYDVKM. Trimming took 3 bases from V and 2 from J, leaving 11 bases between them. CDR3 size: 14 residues. The CDR3 DNA reads TGTGCCAGCAGTTTGGACCAGGGGCCCTACGAGCAGTACTTC. It encodes CASSLDQGPYEQYF.

The gene calls are TRBV7-6 and TRBJ2-1, with 13 bases that match TRBD2. The V and J ends lost 1 base and 8 bases, in that order; junction bases with no gene match: 5. Germline V gene data show CDR1 as SGHVS and CDR2 as FNYEAQ. There are 16 residues in the CDR3. The CDR3, as DNA: TGTGCCAGCAGCTTAGAGGGACTAGCGGGATTCCATGAGCAGTTCTTC. Translated: CASSLEGLAGFHEQFF.

The rearrangement links TRBV5-8 to TRBJ1-3; tentatively, D is TRBD1 (5 bases). The CDR3 contains 15 residues. CDR1 and CDR2 (germline): SGHTS, YDEGEE. Trimming cost V 3 bases and J 3 bases, with 13 bases left between them. CDR3 bases: TGTGCCAGCAGCTCATGGGGGGGAGTTGGAAACACCATATATTTT. Amino acid sequence: CASSSWGGVGNTIYF.

A single count supports this clone. V gene TRBV5-1 combines with J gene TRBJ2-5; the D is unclear. Trimming cost V 0 bases and J 5 bases, with 11 bases left between them. The germline V gene has CDR1 SGHRS and CDR2 YFSETQ. This CDR3 is built from 14 residues. Here the CDR3 DNA reads TGCGCCAGCAGCTTGGGCCAGAGGCGGGAGACCCAGTACTTC. Its protein is CASSLGQRRETQYF.

V gene TRBV28 combines with J gene TRBJ1-6, with D unresolved. V dropped 5 bases and J dropped 7 bases, with 18 bases sitting between them. Germline CDR1 MDHEN, CDR2 SYDVKM. CDR3 length equals 16 residues. CDR3 nucleotide sequence: TGTGCCAGCAGTGGTCTCCGACGGGTGAACAATTCACCCCTCCACTTT. This sequence encodes CASSGLRRVNNSPLHF.

The J gene is TRBJ2-2, the V gene TRBV5-4, with TRBD2 matching 7 bases. CDR1 and CDR2 (germline): SGHNT, YYREEE (reference sequence). This CDR3 has 16 amino acids. The V and J ends lost 5 bases and 1 base, in that order; junction bases with no gene match: 8. The CDR3 DNA reads TGTGCCAGCAGGGGCGGGACGGGAGGGAACACCGGGGAGCTGTTTTTT. Protein product: CASRGGTGGNTGELFF.

This chain uses TRBV6-1 with TRBJ2-1; 14 nucleotides match TRBD2. This CDR3 is 14 amino acids long. Looked up from germline, CDR1 is MNHNS and CDR2 is SASEGT. Trimming took 8 bases from V and 9 from J; bases not matched to a gene: 6. CDR3 residues: CASPGLAGVSEQFF. The CDR3 nucleotides read TGTGCCAGCCCGGGACTAGCGGGAGTAAGTGAGCAGTTCTTC.

The chain recombines TRBV15 with TRBJ2-5; D gene ambiguous. Trimming cost V 0 bases and J 2 bases, with 10 bases left between them. The CDR3 sequence is 15 residues long. Germline assignment: CDR1 LNHNV and CDR2 YYDKDF (reference sequence). The CDR3 nucleotides are TGTGCCACCAGCAGAGATCGACGCGGACAAGAGACCCAGTACTTC. Encoded protein: CATSRDRRGQETQYF.